These 32 T cell receptor beta chains were all obtained from the same sample, sequenced in a study of T cell responses to AZD1222 COVID-19 vaccine. Here immunoSEQ multiplex PCR was the method, and the copy in TCRdb shows in-frame clones only, minus some. The table shows 95,000 to 150,000 clones, with around 92% occurring only once. The sample consisted of peripheral blood, taken on day 0 of AZD1222 vaccination. The receptors were gathered from an adult in good health.

This chain links TRBV6-5 with TRBJ1-1; no firm D call. Germline V gene sequence: CDR1 MNHEY, CDR2 SVGAGI. Trimming removed 2 bases from V and 4 bases from J, with 14 bases in between. The CDR3 spans 15 residues. The DNA for the CDR3 is TGTGCCAGCAGTTACACCCCGGATGGGTTCACTGAAGCTTTCTTT. As protein: CASSYTPDGFTEAFF.

CDR3 region: CSARSYNEQFF. The CDR3 region has the DNA TGCAGTGCTCGTTCCTACAATGAGCAGTTCTTC. The chain uses TRBV20-1 and TRBJ2-1; no reliable D call. CDR3 length equals 11 residues. Trimming took 5 bases from V and 1 from J, leaving 3 bases between them. The germline V gene encodes CDR1 DFQATT and CDR2 SNEGSKA (reference sequence).

CDR3 sequence reads: CASSSQGFHEQYF. CDR3 DNA sequence: TGCGCCAGCAGCTCACAGGGGTTCCACGAGCAGTACTTC. The chain employs TRBV5-1 and TRBJ2-7; 7 bases map to TRBD1. CDR3 length equals 13 residues. Germline V gene sequence: CDR1 SGHRS, CDR2 YFSETQ. Trimming at V came to 3 bases and at J to 5 bases, leaving 5 bases not matched to a gene.

This sequence joins TRBV13 and TRBJ1-2, with D possibly being TRBD1 (6 bases). The CDR3 totals 15 residues. The ends were cut back, 5 bases at V and 7 bases at J, with 20 bases in the middle. CDR1 is PRHDT and CDR2 is FYEKMQ in the germline V gene (reference sequence). The CDR3 DNA follows: TGTGCCAGCAGCCGGGGCCCACAGGGCTTTAGTGGCTACACCTTC. Its protein product is CASSRGPQGFSGYTF.

In this sample, this clone turned up once. The CDR3: CASSLIAGSSYNEQFF. CDR3 DNA: TGCGCCAGCAGCTTGATAGCGGGGAGCTCCTACAATGAGCAGTTCTTC. V usage is TRBV5-1 and J usage is TRBJ2-1; TRBD2 aligns across 8 bases. Germline CDR1 is SGHRS and CDR2 is YFSETQ. The CDR3 is made up of 16 amino acids. The ends lost 1 base at V and 0 bases at J; junction bases unmatched: 3. Complete variable domain (other parts from reference TRBV5-1 and TRBJ2-1): KAGVTQTPRYLIKTRGQQVTLSCSPISGHRSVSWYQQTPGQGLQFLFEYFSETQRNKGNFPGRFSGRQFSNSRSEMNVSTLELGDSALYLCASSLIAGSSYNEQFFGPGTRLTVL.

The V call is TRBV5-1, the J call TRBJ2-6; D remains unclear. Germline V gene data show CDR1 as SGHRS and CDR2 as YFSETQ. The CDR3 has 16 residues. The germline V and J ends were trimmed by 0 bases and 3 bases, with 10 bases remaining between them. CDR3 nucleotides: TGCGCCAGCAGCTTGGACTCTAGGGTTGGGGCCAACGTCCTGACTTTC. Its protein product is CASSLDSRVGANVLTF.

The V call is TRBV5-4, the J call TRBJ2-3, with TRBD2 identical over 8 bases. The CDR3 spans 15 residues. Germline assignment: CDR1 SGHNT and CDR2 YYREEE (reference sequence). Trimming removed 1 base from V and 3 bases from J; junction bases left unmatched: 4. The CDR3 is CASSLIGGETDTQYF. In DNA form, the CDR3 reads TGTGCCAGCAGCTTGATCGGGGGGGAAACAGATACGCAGTATTTT.

The gene calls are TRBV28 and TRBJ1-5; D not resolved. Trimming shortened V by 3 bases and J by 1 base, and 7 bases separated the two germline ends. Germline CDR1 MDHEN, CDR2 SYDVKM. This CDR3 spans 14 amino acids. CDR3 DNA sequence: TGTGCCAGCAGTTTTCCGGGAAGCAATCAGCCCCAGCATTTT. Residues: CASSFPGSNQPQHF.

This chain joins TRBV27 and TRBJ2-7; 7 nucleotides agree with TRBD1. The CDR3 sequence is 15 residues long. J gave up 3 bases and V 8 bases, and 13 bases lay outside the gene matches. CDR1 and CDR2 from the germline V gene are MNHEY and SMNVEV (reference sequence). CDR3 loop: CASATEGASFYEQYF. In DNA, the CDR3 is TGTGCCAGCGCTACTGAGGGGGCGTCTTTCTACGAGCAGTACTTC.

The chain combines TRBV28 with TRBJ2-1; no clear D. The CDR3 runs 14 residues. Germline V gene data show CDR1 as MDHEN and CDR2 as SYDVKM. Trimming removed 5 bases at V and 6 bases at J, with 14 bases between. The CDR3: CASSPPSGINEQFF. For the CDR3, the DNA is TGTGCCAGCAGTCCCCCGTCTGGGATCAATGAGCAGTTCTTC.

This clone turned up a few times. The rearrangement joins TRBV5-1 to TRBJ1-2; D is undetermined. Trimming pared 2 bases from V and 4 bases from J, leaving 12 bases between. The CDR3 is 14 amino acids. Germline CDR1 SGHRS, CDR2 YFSETQ. The CDR3 sequence: CASSFGFTVYGYTF. The CDR3, as DNA: TGCGCCAGCAGCTTCGGGTTCACGGTCTATGGCTACACCTTC.

The V and J genes are TRBV19 and TRBJ2-7; 8 bases agree with TRBD1. Trimming at V came to 5 bases and at J to 1 base, leaving 10 bases not matched to a gene. The germline CDR1 and CDR2 sequences are LNHDA and SQIVND (reference sequence). CDR3 length equals 16 residues. The CDR3 nucleotides are TGTGCCAGTAGTTCCATAGACAGGGGACTTTCCTACGAGCAGTACTTC. Translated: CASSSIDRGLSYEQYF.

This chain joins TRBV12-3 or TRBV12-4 and TRBJ1-1, with D hard to call. The CDR3 has 12 amino acids. V was cut by 4 bases and J by 4 bases, with 7 bases left in between. In DNA, the CDR3 is TGTGCCAGCAGTTCCGGTAGCACTGAAGCTTTCTTT. Translating it yields CASSSGSTEAFF.

The gene calls are TRBV9 and TRBJ1-2; D perhaps matches TRBD1 (5 bases). Trimming stripped 0 bases from V and 5 bases from J, with 11 bases between. The CDR3 contains 14 residues. CDR1 is SGDLS, CDR2 YYNGEE, per germline. This CDR3 is CASSVAPGLYGYTF. The CDR3, as DNA: TGTGCCAGCAGCGTAGCACCGGGACTTTATGGCTACACCTTC. Filled out from reference TRBV9 and TRBJ1-2, the complete variable domain reads DSGVTQTPKHLITATGQRVTLRCSPRSGDLSVYWYQQSLDQGLQFLIQYYNGEERAKGNILERFSAQQFPDLHSELNLSSLELGDSALYFCASSVAPGLYGYTFGSGTRLTVV.

The chain joins TRBV6-1 to TRBJ2-1; D uncertain. The CDR3 loop spans 12 amino acids. Germline V gene data show CDR1 as MNHNS and CDR2 as SASEGT. The V and J ends lost 3 bases and 8 bases respectively, with 8 bases between them. The CDR3 DNA is TGTGCCAGCAGTGAGTTATGGGATGAGCAGTTCTTC. This sequence encodes CASSELWDEQFF.

This sequence joins TRBV29-1 and TRBJ2-2, with D maybe TRBD1 (5 bases). CDR1 is SQVTM and CDR2 is ANQGSEA in the germline V gene. Trimming cost V 3 bases and J 7 bases, with 15 bases left between them. The CDR3 is 14 amino acids. CDR3 sequence reads: CSVESGMSGGELFF. The CDR3 DNA reads TGCAGCGTTGAGTCAGGGATGAGTGGCGGGGAGCTGTTTTTT.

The rearrangement links TRBV4-3 to TRBJ2-1; a possible D gene is TRBD1 (5 bases). This CDR3 has 15 residues. The germline V gene has CDR1 LGHNA and CDR2 YSLEER. Trimming left V 6 bases short and J 5 bases short, with 17 bases between. The CDR3 loop reads CASRLELGVHNEQFF. In DNA, the CDR3 is TGCGCCAGCAGACTGGAGTTAGGGGTCCACAATGAGCAGTTCTTC.

The rearrangement links TRBV4-2 to TRBJ1-5, with D maybe TRBD1 (6 bases). The V gene lost 4 bases and the J gene lost 3 bases, with 13 bases spanning the gap. The germline V gene encodes CDR1 LGHNA and CDR2 YNFKEQ. The CDR3 spans 15 residues. Here the CDR3 reads CASSPWDNFNQPQHF. The CDR3 bases are TGTGCCAGCAGCCCTTGGGACAATTTCAATCAGCCCCAGCATTTT.

V is TRBV5-1 and J is TRBJ1-2, with D maybe TRBD1 (5 bases). The CDR3 consists of 15 residues. CDR1 and CDR2 (germline): SGHRS, YFSETQ. The V end was cut by 4 bases, the J end by 4 bases, with 17 bases between. CDR3 protein: CASSREGRYGYGYTF. CDR3 bases: TGCGCCAGCAGCCGGGAGGGGAGATATGGCTATGGCTACACCTTC.

This clone was recorded only once. The rearrangement links TRBV12-5 to TRBJ1-1; D perhaps matches TRBD1 (5 bases). With 0 bases removed from V and 11 bases from J, the gap between germline ends came to 13 bases. Per the germline V gene, CDR1 is LGHNT and CDR2 is FRNRAP. The CDR3 is 13 residues long. The CDR3 bases are TGTGCTAGTGGTTTGGTCACCGGGACGGGGGCTTTCTTT. It translates to CASGLVTGTGAFF.

The chain employs TRBV5-1 and TRBJ1-1; D remains unclear. V lost 0 bases and J lost 0, with 9 bases in between. This CDR3 is 15 amino acids long. CDR1 is SGHRS and CDR2 is YFSETQ in the germline V gene. The CDR3 sequence: CASSLDPRMNTEAFF. CDR3 coding DNA: TGCGCCAGCAGCTTGGATCCGAGAATGAACACTGAAGCTTTCTTT.

This chain links TRBV5-5 with TRBJ2-1, with TRBD2 matching 11 bases. The CDR3 runs to 18 residues. V lost 0 bases to trimming and J lost 0 bases; unmatched junction nucleotides: 5. The germline gives CDR1 SGHKS, CDR2 YYEKEE (reference sequence). The CDR3 DNA is TGTGCCAGCAGCTTGGTAGCGGGGGGGCTGAACTCCTACAATGAGCAGTTCTTC. Translation gives CASSLVAGGLNSYNEQFF.

This clone was observed a few times. The chain links TRBV2 to TRBJ1-1; D might be TRBD1 (6 bases). CDR1 and CDR2 (germline): SNHLY, FYNNEI. This CDR3 contains 12 residues. V gave up 4 bases and J gave up 10 bases, with 13 bases separating them. CDR3 region: CASSGQGFGAFF. In nucleotides, the CDR3 is TGTGCCAGCAGTGGGCAGGGGTTCGGAGCTTTCTTT.

This chain joins TRBV19 and TRBJ1-2; a weak D match, TRBD1 (5 bases). The V gene lost 3 bases and the J gene lost 0 bases, with 17 bases spanning the gap. Per germline, CDR1 LNHDA and CDR2 SQIVND (reference sequence). The CDR3 consists of 17 residues. The CDR3 sequence: CASSIDPNRPTNYGYTF. CDR3 nucleotide sequence: TGTGCCAGTAGTATCGACCCCAACAGGCCTACTAACTATGGCTACACCTTC.

The chain employs TRBV7-6 and TRBJ2-3; 10 positions agree with TRBD2. After removal of 0 bases from V and 1 base from J, the junction contained 10 bases not matched to a gene. The germline CDR1 and CDR2 sequences are SGHVS and FNYEAQ. The length of the CDR3 is 19 residues. CDR3 sequence (DNA): TGTGCCAGCAGCTTAGCGCCGGCTAGCGGGAGTAGGGGCACAGATACGCAGTATTTT. It is translated as CASSLAPASGSRGTDTQYF. Variable domain in full (rest from reference TRBV7-6 and TRBJ2-3): GAGVSQSPRYKVTKRGQDVALRCDPISGHVSLYWYRQALGQGPEFLTYFNYEAQQDKSGLPNDRFSAERPEGSISTLTIQRTEQRDSAMYRCASSLAPASGSRGTDTQYFGPGTRLTVL.

This clone appeared a single time. This chain connects TRBV30 to TRBJ1-3; D is uncertain. The CDR3 sequence is 11 residues long. CDR1 and CDR2 from the germline V gene are GTSNPN and SVGIG (reference sequence). V dropped 1 base and J dropped 7 bases, with 5 bases sitting between them. As DNA, the CDR3 is TGTGCCTGGAGTGATTGGAACACCATATATTTT. Amino acid sequence: CAWSDWNTIYF.

V gene TRBV7-9 combines with J gene TRBJ2-7; 9 bases match TRBD1. This CDR3 spans 16 amino acids. The germline gives CDR1 SEHNR, CDR2 FQNEAQ (reference sequence). After removal of 5 bases from V and 3 bases from J, the junction contained 11 bases not matched to a gene. CDR3 DNA sequence: TGTGCCAGCAGCCCCCCACCGGGACAGGGCCTCTACGAGCAGTACTTC. Translation: CASSPPPGQGLYEQYF.

The chain uses TRBV19 and TRBJ2-6; D is perhaps TRBD1 or TRBD2 (6 bases each). Looked up from germline, CDR1 is LNHDA and CDR2 is SQIVND (reference sequence). CDR3 size: 15 residues. Trimming stripped 6 bases from V and 4 bases from J, with 13 bases between. The CDR3 bases are TGTGCCAGTAGGATGACGGGGGCCGGGGCCAACGTCCTGACTTTC. Translation: CASRMTGAGANVLTF.

This sequence joins TRBV21-1 and TRBJ1-2; the table's D gene call, TRBD1, was not cross checked with the DNA. TRBV21-1 has pseudogene status. CDR3 length equals 15 residues. CDR3 loop: CASSKVRGTNYGYTF. The CDR3, as DNA: TGTGCCAGCAGCAAAGTTAGGGGAACTAACTATGGCTACACCTTC.

The gene calls are TRBV3-1 (or the pseudogene TRBV3-2) and TRBJ2-3, with TRBD2 matching over 7 bases. J lost 3 bases, V lost 2 bases, and 2 bases had no gene match. The length of the CDR3 is 14 residues. Germline CDR1 LGHDT, CDR2 YNNKEL (reference sequence). CDR3 region: CASSQLAETDTQYF. The CDR3 DNA sequence: TGTGCCAGCAGCCAACTAGCGGAGACAGATACGCAGTATTTT.

V and J are TRBV19 and TRBJ1-2; 8 nucleotides line up with TRBD1. This CDR3 region has 13 residues. Losses at the gene ends were 5 bases for V and 5 bases for J; bases not matched to a gene: 4. From germline, CDR1 is LNHDA and CDR2 SQIVND (reference sequence). In DNA, the CDR3 is TGTGCCAGTAGTGACAGGGGCATATATGGCTACACCTTC. It translates to CASSDRGIYGYTF.

The chain links TRBV18 to TRBJ1-1, with D perhaps TRBD1 (5 bases). This CDR3 is built from 15 residues. The germline V gene has CDR1 KGHSH and CDR2 LQKENI. Trimming cost V 6 bases and J 0 bases, with 14 bases left between them. The CDR3 nucleotides read TGTGCCAGCTCTGGGTCGCGGGGGTTGAACACTGAAGCTTTCTTT. Translated: CASSGSRGLNTEAFF.